This T cell receptor (beta chain) derives from a study of beta chain features in type 1 diabetes. Study findings and constraints: Patients' naive, central memory and Treg TCRB repertoires seemed closer to one another than those of healthy donors. Reads derived from cDNA could over-represent cells showing high TCR expression. Shorter TCRB CDR3s, moderately but significantly so, were found in Type 1 diabetes patients in all four CD4+ subsets. A pattern of fewer insertions and more deletions at VDJ junctions was seen in type 1 diabetes patients.

Sorted cells reached over 95% purity in every population. This CDR3 region has 15 residues. The V gene end was trimmed by 6 bases and the J gene end by 5 bases; junction bases not matched to a gene: 10. Germline V lookup: CDR1 MNHNS, CDR2 SASEGT. Since all of the isolated RNA was reverse transcribed, expressed TCRB transcripts were what got sequenced. Sequencing used immunoSEQ multiplex PCR; TCRdb keeps in-frame clones, though not all of them. The sample holds about 340,000 clones, about 13% seen once. Worth noting for this clone: Its antigen is currently unknown.

The sequenced sample consisted of naive CD4+ T cells from blood. The TCR originated in a woman under 30 with type 1 diabetes. The chain uses TRBV6-1 and TRBJ2-1; 7 positions agree with TRBD2. Here the CDR3 DNA reads TGTGCCAGCAGGATTAAAAAACTAGCGAACAATGAGCAGTTCTTC. The encoded protein is CASRIKKLANNEQFF.